This TCR beta chain was observed in a study of control samples from healthy donors and cancer patients. Deletions cut 6 bases from V and 2 bases from J, with 14 bases between. Germline V gene lookup returns CDR1 MNHEY and CDR2 SMNVEV (reference sequence). There are 14 residues in the CDR3. Sequencing used immunoSEQ multiplex PCR; TCRdb keeps in-frame clones, though not all of them. The sample includes about 110,000 clones, roughly four fifths of them seen just once. The J gene is TRBJ2-7, the V gene TRBV27; perhaps D is TRBD1 or TRBD2 (5 bases each). The sample comprised blood. This TCR was recovered from a man between 18 and 35 years old in good health. For the CDR3, the DNA is TGTGCCAGCAGCTACTCGGGACCGCCCTACGAGCAGTACTTC. It translates to CASSYSGPPYEQYF.